Included here is one TCR beta chain sequence, with context. The read gets to within 3 residues of the CDR3 end, and the germline J gene fills in the rest. This sample stems from a study of T cells in women clearing cervical HPV infection. The CDR3 totals 16 residues. CDR1 is DFQATT, CDR2 SNEGSKA, per germline (reference sequence). Assay used: immunoSEQ multiplex PCR; TCRdb lists only in-frame clones, some missing. This sample contains 45,000 to 55,000 clones. The chain joins TRBV20-1 to TRBJ2-3, with D possibly TRBD1 on 6 matching bases. This TCR derives from a woman aged 18 to 75 with a cervical HPV16 infection that either progressed to CIN3+ or cleared (not recorded which). Sequences were obtained from blood buffy coat. CDR3 sequence reads: CSARDLIQGPQETQYF. Partial CDR3 DNA: TGCAGTGCTAGAGATCTCATACAGGGCCCACAAGAGACG.